The 29 T cell receptor beta chains below were found in one sample sequenced in a study of T cell responses to AZD1222 COVID-19 vaccine. Using immunoSEQ multiplex PCR, the repertoire was profiled, and TCRdb retains in-frame clones only, with some absent. The sample shows approximately 190,000 clones, around 87% of them seen only once. The sequencing used peripheral blood, collected on day 0 of MenACWY control vaccination. The receptor source for this set is an adult in good health.

The V call is TRBV11-2, the J call TRBJ2-1; D is unresolved. CDR3 length equals 15 residues. CDR1 SGHAT and CDR2 FQNNGV come from the germline V gene. V gave up 0 bases and J gave up 0 bases, with 6 bases separating them. The DNA for the CDR3 is TGTGCCAGCAGCTTAGAGGGTTCCTCCTACAATGAGCAGTTCTTC. This gives the protein CASSLEGSSYNEQFF.

V is TRBV5-1 and J is TRBJ1-6; a weak D match, TRBD1 (5 bases). The CDR3 covers 15 residues. The V and J ends lost 3 bases and 11 bases respectively, with 18 bases between them. Germline V gene lookup returns CDR1 SGHRS and CDR2 YFSETQ. As DNA, the CDR3 is TGCGCCAGCAGCTCAGCCGGGACTAAGGGTACACCCCTCCACTTT. This encodes CASSSAGTKGTPLHF.

The gene calls are TRBV12-3 or TRBV12-4 and TRBJ1-4; no clear D. The CDR3 totals 12 residues. Trimming shortened V by 4 bases and J by 8 bases, and 8 bases separated the two germline ends. The CDR3 nucleotides are TGTGCCAGCAGTTACGGCCCAGAAAAACTGTTTTTT. It is translated as CASSYGPEKLFF.

This clone has only one observation. The chain employs TRBV7-9 and TRBJ2-2; 7 bases agree with TRBD1. Germline lookup yields CDR1 SEHNR and CDR2 FQNEAQ (reference sequence). Losses at the gene ends were 5 bases for V and 3 bases for J; bases not matched to a gene: 6. This CDR3 spans 15 amino acids. CDR3 region: CASSHRDRDTGELFF. In DNA, the CDR3 is TGTGCCAGCAGCCACAGGGACAGAGACACCGGGGAGCTGTTTTTT.

DNA for the CDR3: TGCAGTGCTAGTGCCCAACGCAATCAGCCCCAGCATTTT. Its protein product is CSASAQRNQPQHF. The V call is TRBV20-1, the J call TRBJ1-5; no clear D gene. Germline V gene data show CDR1 as DFQATT and CDR2 as SNEGSKA (reference sequence). V dropped 3 bases and J dropped 2 bases, with 8 bases sitting between them. The length of the CDR3 is 13 residues.

The rearrangement joins TRBV5-4 to TRBJ1-2, with a possible D match to TRBD1 (6 bases). This CDR3 region has 15 residues. V was shortened by 3 bases and J by 8 bases, with 20 bases between the two germline ends. CDR1 and CDR2 (germline): SGHNT, YYREEE (reference sequence). The CDR3 nucleotides are TGTGCCAGCAGCTCCGCCGGGACACGGTATGGGGGCTACACCTTC. This codes for CASSSAGTRYGGYTF.

This clone came up a few times. V is TRBV18 and J is TRBJ2-2, with 9 bases aligning to TRBD2. Trimming removed 3 bases from V and 0 bases from J; junction bases left unmatched: 5. This CDR3 has 17 residues. CDR1 is KGHSH and CDR2 is LQKENI in the germline V gene. CDR3 loop: CASSPLLAGANTGELFF. The CDR3 nucleotides are TGTGCCAGCTCACCTCTACTAGCGGGCGCGAACACCGGGGAGCTGTTTTTT.

With regard to this clone: At one end the junction does not follow the germline gene, possibly because of a read error. This chain connects TRBV28 to TRBJ2-7; D unresolved. There are 9 residues in the CDR3. CDR1 and CDR2 from the germline V gene are MDHEN and SYDVKM. The CDR3 bases are TGTGCCAGCAGTCCCCCGCACAACTTC. Translation: CASSPPHNF.

This clone was found once. This chain links TRBV19 with TRBJ2-5; TRBD2 aligns across 16 bases. Germline V lookup: CDR1 LNHDA, CDR2 SQIVND (reference sequence). The junction had 2 bases not matched to a gene; V was cut back by 2 bases and J by 5 bases. The CDR3 totals 16 residues. DNA for the CDR3: TGTGCCAGTAGTATATCGGGACTAGCGGGGGGGGAGACCCAGTACTTC. Translation: CASSISGLAGGETQYF.

The gene calls are TRBV19 and TRBJ1-5; D is possibly TRBD1 (6 bases). The CDR3 is 16 residues long. Trimming left V 6 bases short and J 2 bases short, with 17 bases between. The germline V gene encodes CDR1 LNHDA and CDR2 SQIVND (reference sequence). CDR3 sequence: CASSAAGGRGNQPQHF. The CDR3, as DNA: TGTGCCAGTAGCGCCGCGGGGGGGCGCGGCAATCAGCCCCAGCATTTT.

The CDR3, as DNA: TGTGCCATAAGGGGCGTTCAAGAAGAGACCCAGTACTTC. It specifies CAIRGVQEETQYF. The chain employs TRBV10-3 and TRBJ2-5, with a possible D match to TRBD1 (5 bases). Germline values: CDR1 ENHRY, CDR2 SYGVKD. Trimming removed 9 bases from V and 3 bases from J, with 14 bases in between. The CDR3 is made up of 13 amino acids.

This chain joins TRBV6-5 and TRBJ1-3; 7 nucleotides line up with TRBD1. The V and J ends lost 5 bases and 3 bases, in that order; junction bases with no gene match: 7. Per the germline V gene, CDR1 is MNHEY and CDR2 is SVGAGI. This CDR3 has 15 residues. The CDR3 sequence: CASSTQGIFGNTIYF. DNA of the CDR3: TGTGCCAGCAGTACACAGGGGATTTTTGGAAACACCATATATTTT.

The chain joins TRBV12-3 or TRBV12-4 to TRBJ2-1, with TRBD2 matching over 7 bases. This CDR3 has 12 amino acids. Trimming took 3 bases from V and 12 from J; bases not matched to a gene: 5. Written as DNA, the CDR3 is TGTGCCAGCAGTTTCCGTGGGAGGGGGCAGTTCTTC. Its protein product is CASSFRGRGQFF.

V is TRBV3-1 (or the pseudogene TRBV3-2) and J is TRBJ2-3; 11 positions match TRBD2. V gave up 1 base and J gave up 0 bases; unmatched junction bases: 3. Germline V gene data show CDR1 as LGHDT and CDR2 as YNNKEL (reference sequence). The CDR3 covers 17 residues. Here the CDR3 reads CASSQGRLAGSTDTQYF. CDR3 bases: TGTGCCAGCAGCCAAGGAAGACTAGCGGGGAGCACAGATACGCAGTATTTT.

The gene calls are TRBV13 and TRBJ2-7, with a weak D call TRBD2 (6 bases). Per the germline V gene, CDR1 is PRHDT and CDR2 is FYEKMQ (reference sequence). The CDR3 runs to 13 residues. With 4 bases removed from V and 7 bases from J, the gap between germline ends came to 14 bases. The CDR3 loop is CASSSTQAGEQYF. CDR3 DNA sequence: TGTGCCAGCAGCTCCACCCAGGCGGGAGAGCAGTACTTC.

The chain recombines TRBV21-1 with TRBJ2-7; the table's TRBD2 call for D was not verified on the DNA. TRBV21-1 corresponds to a pseudogene. This CDR3 contains 14 residues. The CDR3 protein is CASSAGGLIYEQYF. The CDR3 DNA is TGTGCCAGCAGCGCTGGAGGGCTGATCTACGAGCAGTACTTC.

In its sample, this clone was seen once. The genes are TRBV7-2 and TRBJ2-7, with 15 bases identical to TRBD2. From germline, CDR1 is SGHTA and CDR2 FQGNSA. The CDR3 consists of 14 residues. V lost 3 bases and J lost 6; bases outside the gene matches: 0. For the CDR3, the DNA is TGTGCCAGCAGCTTGGGACTAGCGGGGGGCGAGCAGTACTTC. Protein product: CASSLGLAGGEQYF.

The rearrangement uses TRBV29-1 and TRBJ1-3; possible D gene TRBD1, 5 bases. The CDR3 totals 12 residues. V lost 6 bases and J lost 4, with 10 bases in between. The germline V gene encodes CDR1 SQVTM and CDR2 ANQGSEA. CDR3 DNA: TGCAGCGTGGGACCGGGCGGAAACACCATATATTTT. Translated, it gives CSVGPGGNTIYF.

The gene calls are TRBV28 and TRBJ1-1, with D unclear. Germline CDR1 is MDHEN and CDR2 is SYDVKM. Trimming took off 4 bases at V and 4 bases at J, with 13 bases between the two ends. This CDR3 has 14 amino acids. The CDR3 is CASSSPHTVTEAFF. DNA of the CDR3: TGTGCCAGCAGTTCTCCCCATACAGTCACTGAAGCTTTCTTT.

The chain joins TRBV6-5 to TRBJ1-3, with a possible D match to TRBD1 (6 bases). Between the trimmed V and J ends, which lost 6 bases and 0 bases, there was a span of 9 bases. The length of the CDR3 is 14 residues. CDR1 MNHEY and CDR2 SVGAGI come from the germline V gene. DNA for the CDR3: TGTGCCAGCAGCTCACAGGGCTCTGGAAACACCATATATTTT. It translates to CASSSQGSGNTIYF.

This chain uses TRBV4-2 with TRBJ1-3; D is uncertain. The CDR3 extends over 14 amino acids. Germline V gene data show CDR1 as LGHNA and CDR2 as YNFKEQ. V was clipped by 4 bases and J by 2 bases, with 9 bases between them. CDR3 DNA sequence: TGTGCCAGCAGCCCCTACCCAGCTGGAAACACCATATATTTT. It specifies CASSPYPAGNTIYF.

The chain couples TRBV7-3 to TRBJ1-1; TRBD1 agrees at 10 bases. This CDR3 comprises 13 residues. CDR1 is SGHTA, CDR2 FQGTGA, per germline. The ends lost 4 bases at V and 7 bases at J; junction bases unmatched: 3. CDR3 protein: CASSWTGGVEAFF. In nucleotides, the CDR3 is TGTGCCAGCAGCTGGACAGGGGGGGTTGAAGCTTTCTTT.

The rearrangement links TRBV18 to TRBJ2-7, with a weak D call TRBD1 (5 bases). V was clipped by 3 bases and J by 6 bases, with 15 bases between them. This CDR3 has 14 amino acids. Per the germline V gene, CDR1 is KGHSH and CDR2 is LQKENI. The CDR3 DNA reads TGTGCCAGCTCACCGGAACAGGTTGGGGCCGAGCAGTACTTC. It codes for CASSPEQVGAEQYF.

The V call is TRBV19, the J call TRBJ1-6; D is unclear. Germline CDR1 reads LNHDA; CDR2 reads SQIVND (reference sequence). The CDR3 contains 10 residues. The germline V and J ends were trimmed by 5 bases and 15 bases, with 8 bases remaining between them. This CDR3 is CASSPPLLHF. Written as DNA, the CDR3 is TGTGCCAGTAGTCCCCCGCTCCTCCACTTT.

V gene TRBV6-6 combines with J gene TRBJ2-2, with D hard to call. This CDR3 has 16 residues. Deletions cut 6 bases from V and 0 bases from J, with 14 bases between. Germline V gene lookup returns CDR1 MNHNY and CDR2 SVGAGI (reference sequence). As DNA, the CDR3 is TGTGCCAGCAGCCTGCAGAAAGGGTCGAACACCGGGGAGCTGTTTTTT. Amino acid sequence: CASSLQKGSNTGELFF.

V and J are TRBV30 and TRBJ1-4; D is unclear. The CDR3 runs 14 residues. V was pared by 2 bases and J by 7 bases, with 14 bases between. Germline V gives CDR1 GTSNPN, CDR2 SVGIG (reference sequence). The CDR3 DNA sequence: TGTGCCTGGAGTCTGAACGGAGGTAGTGAAAAACTGTTTTTT. Residues: CAWSLNGGSEKLFF.

J is TRBJ2-7 and V is TRBV10-3; 9 nucleotides agree with TRBD1. The CDR3 runs 16 residues. CDR1 and CDR2 (germline): ENHRY, SYGVKD. Trimming removed 4 bases from V and 2 bases from J; junction bases left unmatched: 9. CDR3 loop: CAISGSPGQGTYEQYF. The CDR3 DNA reads as TGTGCCATCAGTGGATCCCCGGGACAGGGAACCTACGAGCAGTACTTC.

The chain links TRBV27 to TRBJ2-7; no clear D gene. Trimming shortened V by 2 bases and J by 2 bases, and 7 bases separated the two germline ends. The CDR3 length is 13 residues. Germline V gives CDR1 MNHEY, CDR2 SMNVEV (reference sequence). The CDR3 bases are TGTGCCAGCAGTTTACGGCGGCCCTACGAGCAGTACTTC. Protein: CASSLRRPYEQYF.

V gene TRBV6-5 combines with J gene TRBJ1-2, with 7 bases matching TRBD1. CDR1 and CDR2 from the germline V gene are MNHEY and SVGAGI. This CDR3 is built from 15 residues. V gave up 5 bases and J gave up 4 bases; unmatched junction bases: 10. DNA for the CDR3: TGTGCCAGCAGTACGACAGGGAGGGGCATCTATGGCTACACCTTC. This gives the protein CASSTTGRGIYGYTF.